This T cell receptor beta chain appears in the sequencing data of a study of cytomegalovirus exposure and HLA in healthy donors. Germline CDR1 reads SGHTA; CDR2 reads FQGTGA. The trim removed 2 bases at V and 7 bases at J, leaving 8 bases unmatched. This CDR3 has 16 residues. PCR amplification relied on 60 Vbeta primers (plus 13 Jbeta primers). This table comes from immunoSEQ multiplex PCR, and its TCRdb copy is limited to in-frame clones, with some not included. The sample carries about 190,000 clones, roughly 80% recorded once. The receptor's source is a young woman in good health and CMV-seronegative. This chain links TRBV7-3 with TRBJ2-1; TRBD2 agrees at 10 bases. The sample taken for sequencing was PBMCs. CDR3: CASSLLGPSGRNEQFF. In DNA form, the CDR3 reads TGTGCCAGCAGCTTATTAGGGCCTAGCGGGAGAAATGAGCAGTTCTTC. Complete variable domain (other parts from reference TRBV7-3 and TRBJ2-1): GAGVSQTPSNKVTEKGKYVELRCDPISGHTALYWYRQSLGQGPEFLIYFQGTGAADDSGLPNDRFFAVRPEGSVSTLKIQRTERGDSAVYLCASSLLGPSGRNEQFFGPGTRLTVL.